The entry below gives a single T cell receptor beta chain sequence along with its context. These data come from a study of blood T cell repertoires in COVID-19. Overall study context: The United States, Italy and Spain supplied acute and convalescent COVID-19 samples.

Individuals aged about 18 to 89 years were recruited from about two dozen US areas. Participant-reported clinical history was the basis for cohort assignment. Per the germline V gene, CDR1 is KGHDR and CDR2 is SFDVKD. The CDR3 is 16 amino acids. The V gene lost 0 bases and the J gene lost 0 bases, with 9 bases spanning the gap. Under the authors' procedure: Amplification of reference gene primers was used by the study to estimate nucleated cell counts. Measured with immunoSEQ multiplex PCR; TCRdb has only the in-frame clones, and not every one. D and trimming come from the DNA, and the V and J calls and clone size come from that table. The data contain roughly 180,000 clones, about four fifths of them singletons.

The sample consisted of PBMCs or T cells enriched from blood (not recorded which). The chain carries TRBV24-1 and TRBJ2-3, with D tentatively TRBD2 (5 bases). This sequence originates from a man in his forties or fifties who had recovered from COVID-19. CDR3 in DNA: TGTGCCACCAGTGATTTGGGGAGCGCTAGCACAGATACGCAGTATTTT. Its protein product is CATSDLGSASTDTQYF.